A single sample gave rise to the 2 T cell receptor beta chains below, sequenced in a study of shared clonotypes between healthy human individuals. Profiling relied on immunoSEQ multiplex PCR, and the TCRdb table lists in-frame clones only, not all of them. The repertoire consists of 2 million to 3 million clones, with 90% to 95% occurring once and the leading ten covering around 0.14%. The material sequenced was naive CD4+ T cells sorted from blood. The subset is: CD45RA+ positively selected. These TCRs come from a man younger than 30 in good health.

This chain joins TRBV2 and TRBJ2-5, with unresolved D. CDR3 length: 11 amino acids. CDR1 SNHLY and CDR2 FYNNEI come from the germline V gene. Between the trimmed V and J ends, which lost 10 bases and 1 base, there was a span of 7 bases. The DNA of the CDR3 is TGTGCCACCACCCTCCAAGAGACCCAGTACTTC. Its protein product is CATTLQETQYF.

The V gene is TRBV5-1, the J gene TRBJ2-5; TRBD1 is a possible D gene (6 bases). Germline values: CDR1 SGHRS, CDR2 YFSETQ. The CDR3 loop spans 16 amino acids. The ends were cut back, 0 bases at V and 1 base at J, with 13 bases in the middle. The CDR3 coding sequence is TGCGCCAGCAGCTTGGTTGAGGGGGTAATCCAAGAGACCCAGTACTTC. Its protein is CASSLVEGVIQETQYF.